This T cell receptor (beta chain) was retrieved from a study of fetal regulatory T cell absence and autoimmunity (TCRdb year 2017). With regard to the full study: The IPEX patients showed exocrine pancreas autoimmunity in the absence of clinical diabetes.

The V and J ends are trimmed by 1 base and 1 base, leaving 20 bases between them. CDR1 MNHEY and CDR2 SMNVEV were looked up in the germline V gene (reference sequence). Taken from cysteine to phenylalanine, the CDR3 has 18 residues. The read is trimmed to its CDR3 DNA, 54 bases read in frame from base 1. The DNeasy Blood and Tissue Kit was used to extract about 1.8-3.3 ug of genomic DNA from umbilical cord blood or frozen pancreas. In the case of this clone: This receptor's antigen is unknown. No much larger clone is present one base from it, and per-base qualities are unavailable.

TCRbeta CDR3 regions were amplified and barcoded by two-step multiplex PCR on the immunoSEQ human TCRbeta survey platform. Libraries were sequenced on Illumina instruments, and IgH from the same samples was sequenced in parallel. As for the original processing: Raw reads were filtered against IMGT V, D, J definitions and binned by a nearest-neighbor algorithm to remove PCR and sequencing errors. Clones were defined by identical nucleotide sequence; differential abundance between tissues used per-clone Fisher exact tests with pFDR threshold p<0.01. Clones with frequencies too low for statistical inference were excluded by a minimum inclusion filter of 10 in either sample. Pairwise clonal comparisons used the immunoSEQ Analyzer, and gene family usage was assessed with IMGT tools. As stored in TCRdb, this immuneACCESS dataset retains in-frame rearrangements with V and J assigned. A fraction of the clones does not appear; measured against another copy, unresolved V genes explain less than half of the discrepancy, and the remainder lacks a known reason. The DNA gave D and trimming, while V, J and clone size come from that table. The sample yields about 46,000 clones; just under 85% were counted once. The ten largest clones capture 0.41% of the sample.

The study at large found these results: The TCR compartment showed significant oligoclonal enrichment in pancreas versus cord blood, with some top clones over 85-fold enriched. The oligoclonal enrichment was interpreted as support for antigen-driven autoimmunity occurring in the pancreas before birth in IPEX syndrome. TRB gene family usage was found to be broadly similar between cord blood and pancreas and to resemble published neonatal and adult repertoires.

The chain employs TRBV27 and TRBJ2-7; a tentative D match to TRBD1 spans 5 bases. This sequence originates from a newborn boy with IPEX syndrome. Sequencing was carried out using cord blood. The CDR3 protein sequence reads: CASSLYRGHFARSYEQYF. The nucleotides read TGTGCCAGCAGTTTATACCGCGGACACTTCGCCAGATCCTACGAGCAGTACTTC.